This T cell receptor (beta chain) was sequenced for a study of blood T cells in healthy people across ages. PCR was performed a second time for about 7 to 12 cycles using a sample-barcoded 5' primer and a J-beta primer mix. Via MiXCR, TCRdb re-called the 5' RACE reads, giving one row per CDR3 protein. The sample shows around 820,000 distinct CDR3 sequences, around 25% of them seen only once. The CDR3 runs to 12 residues. V was cut by 2 bases and J by 9 bases, with 9 bases left in between. Germline lookup yields CDR1 SGHRS and CDR2 YFSETQ. This sample also appeared in a second study, on T cells of mothers and their children.

The sequencing input was blood. The chain couples TRBV5-1 to TRBJ2-1; no reliable D call. This clonotype was obtained from a boy younger than 18 in good health. Here the CDR3 reads CASSFGVTEQFF. The CDR3 DNA reads TGCGCCAGCAGCTTTGGGGTAACTGAGCAGTTCTTC.